This T cell receptor beta chain was observed in a study of blood T cell repertoires in COVID-19. Looking at the study overall: Acute and convalescent COVID-19 specimens originated in the United States, Italy and Spain. Sources were T cells, B-cell-depleted T cells, or PBMCs; the material itself was cDNA or gDNA.

Per the study methods: From reference gene primer amplification, estimates of nucleated cell counts were derived. Sequencing was performed with immunoSEQ multiplex PCR; in TCRdb, only in-frame clones are kept and a portion is missing. Clone size and the V and J calls come from that table; the DNA yielded D and trimming. The sample includes about 79,000 clones, approximately 90% of them seen just once. This clone was recorded only once. Sequencing was done on a sample of peripheral blood. The TCR was taken from a man between 65 and 85 years old with active or convalescent COVID-19.

The CDR3 DNA reads TGTGCTGTTAGGACAGCTAACTATGGCTACACCTTC. It is translated as CAVRTANYGYTF. The rearrangement joins TRBV27 to TRBJ1-2; tentatively, D is TRBD1 (6 bases). The germline V gene has CDR1 MNHEY and CDR2 SMNVEV (reference sequence). The CDR3 contains 12 residues.